What follows describes a single T cell receptor beta chain. The study drew donors from healthy Caucasian individuals in Russia aged about 6 to 95. For the second PCR, which ran for 7 to 11 cycles, a sample-barcoded 5' primer and a J-beta primer mix were used. TCRdb called the 5' RACE reads again in MiXCR, with one record for every CDR3 protein. The sample has 800,000 to 950,000 distinct CDR3 sequences, roughly 29% seen once. The sample comes from a study of blood T cells in healthy people across ages. The same data also contributed to another study, on T cells of mothers and their children. That work contributes: The yield was over 9 million TCR beta CDR3 reads from each mother and around 3.3 million from each child.

The receptor's source is a woman in her thirties or forties in good health. Source material: blood.

CDR3 protein: CASSSALRVSSYEQYF. The CDR3 region has the DNA TGTGCCAGCAGCTCGGCGTTAAGGGTTAGCTCCTACGAGCAGTACTTC. The rearrangement joins TRBV5-5 to TRBJ2-7; unclear D gene. V gave up 3 bases and J gave up 0 bases, with 16 bases separating them. In germline, CDR1 is SGHKS, CDR2 YYEKEE (reference sequence). The CDR3 is 16 residues long.